The next 25 T cell receptor beta chains were all read from a single sample in a study of T cells in Graves' hyperthyroidism and ophthalmopathy. TCR beta CDR3 regions were amplified from RNA. The primer set for the first-round RT-PCR of the TCR CDR3 was HTBI. TCRdb re-called the multiplex PCR reads through MiXCR, storing one row per CDR3 protein. Among about 510,000 distinct CDR3 sequences listed, 14% were seen once. Sequencing used blood. The source of these receptors is a woman aged 40 to 49 with Graves' hyperthyroidism.

About this clonotype itself: A much larger clone sits a single nucleotide away, making a read error possible. This chain connects TRBV7-3 to TRBJ1-1; TRBD1 aligns across 12 bases. The CDR3 length is 19 residues. Germline V gene sequence: CDR1 SGHTA, CDR2 FQGTGA. Here the CDR3 DNA reads TGTGCCAGCAGCGAGGGACAGGGGGCGCCAGAGGAACGGGGCACTGGAGCTTTCTTT. Amino acids: CASSEGQGAPEERGTGAFF.

In its sample, this clonotype was seen a few times. The chain has TRBV20-1 and TRBJ1-2, with unresolved D. This CDR3 comprises 15 residues. Germline-derived CDR1 and CDR2 are DFQATT and SNEGSKA (reference sequence). V was cut by 3 bases and J by 3 bases, with 17 bases left in between. CDR3 nucleotide sequence: TGCAGTGCTAGGTTGTCAGTCCTTAGCCACTATGGCTACACCTTC. Protein product: CSARLSVLSHYGYTF.

This clonotype occurred many times. The chain employs TRBV20-1 and TRBJ2-7, with TRBD1 identical over 8 bases. Germline CDR1 reads DFQATT; CDR2 reads SNEGSKA (reference sequence). The CDR3 has 14 residues. The V segment lost 0 bases and the J segment 7 bases; nucleotides outside the gene matches: 8. The CDR3 coding sequence is TGCAGTGCTAGAGAGGGGACAGGACTTCGGGAGCAGTACTTC. Translation gives CSAREGTGLREQYF.

The CDR3, as DNA: TGTGCCAGCAGCTTACAGGGACTAGCGGAAAATAAGCAGTTCTTC. This codes for CASSLQGLAENKQFF. This chain connects TRBV7-3 to TRBJ2-1; 11 bases align to TRBD2. The CDR3 sequence is 15 residues long. The junction had 8 bases not matched to a gene; V was cut back by 2 bases and J by 11 bases. Germline lookup yields CDR1 SGHTA and CDR2 FQGTGA.

This clonotype was counted a few times. The genes are TRBV5-6 and TRBJ2-6, with 9 bases that match TRBD1. Per germline, CDR1 SGHDT and CDR2 YYEEEE. This CDR3 comprises 15 residues. The V segment lost 4 bases and the J segment 2 bases; nucleotides outside the gene matches: 1. The CDR3 reads CASSNRGPGANVLTF. The CDR3 nucleotides are TGTGCCAGCAGCAACAGGGGGCCTGGGGCCAACGTCCTGACTTTC.

This clonotype came up many times. The chain has TRBV6-2 or TRBV6-3 and TRBJ2-5; 13 nucleotides agree with TRBD2. From germline, CDR1 is MNHEY and CDR2 SVGEGT. The CDR3 has 16 residues. V dropped 6 bases and J dropped 4; count of bases not matched to a gene: 8. Written as DNA, the CDR3 is TGTGCCAGCAGACTTGGACTAGCGGGAGTAGGAGAGACCCAGTACTTC. It translates to CASRLGLAGVGETQYF.

This clonotype has at least ten counts. The chain carries TRBV18 and TRBJ2-5; the D is unclear. Germline CDR1 and CDR2: KGHSH and LQKENI. V lost 3 bases and J lost 4, with 9 bases in between. The CDR3 totals 13 residues. The CDR3 DNA is TGTGCCAGCTCACCTGCTCAGGTAGAGACCCAGTACTTC. It codes for CASSPAQVETQYF.

This clonotype came up many times. This CDR3 is CASRLGLAGESYEQYF. DNA for the CDR3: TGTGCCAGCAGATTGGGACTAGCGGGAGAGTCCTACGAGCAGTACTTC. The chain carries TRBV6-1 and TRBJ2-7; 14 bases are shared with TRBD2. The CDR3 spans 16 residues. The junction had 5 bases not matched to a gene; V was cut back by 6 bases and J by 1 base. In germline, CDR1 is MNHNS, CDR2 SASEGT.

This clonotype was recorded a few times. A clone one base away is much larger, so this may be a read error. The chain recombines TRBV7-8 with TRBJ2-3; 9 bases align to TRBD2. The CDR3 is 17 amino acids. The V gene's germline CDR1 is SGHVS and CDR2 FQNEAQ. The CDR3 is CASSLVRSGSPTDAQYF. CDR3 in DNA: TGTGCCAGCAGCTTAGTTCGTAGCGGGAGCCCCACAGATGCGCAGTATTTT.

This clonotype was seen repeatedly, ten times or more. J is TRBJ1-5 and V is TRBV28; perhaps TRBD1 as D (5 bases). Trimming stripped 6 bases from V and 0 bases from J, with 18 bases between. This CDR3 spans 17 amino acids. Germline V CDR1 and CDR2: MDHEN, SYDVKM. The CDR3 is CASRTSWGRNSNQPQHF. Written as DNA, the CDR3 is TGTGCCAGCAGAACATCCTGGGGACGGAATAGCAATCAGCCCCAGCATTTT.

This clonotype was counted at least ten times. V is TRBV28 and J is TRBJ2-7, with D perhaps TRBD1 (6 bases). The CDR3 totals 16 residues. V was pared by 6 bases and J by 1 base, with 19 bases between. Per the germline V gene, CDR1 is MDHEN and CDR2 is SYDVKM. CDR3 residues: CASRRETGWVSYEQYF. CDR3 nucleotide sequence: TGTGCCAGCAGGAGAGAAACAGGGTGGGTGTCCTACGAGCAGTACTTC.

V and J are TRBV19 and TRBJ2-1; a weak D match, TRBD2 (6 bases). Trimming shortened V by 3 bases and J by 2 bases, and 14 bases separated the two germline ends. The CDR3 has 16 amino acids. CDR1 LNHDA and CDR2 SQIVND come from the germline V gene (reference sequence). The CDR3 DNA reads TGTGCCAGTAGTATCGCCGGGCGGGACCCCTACAATGAGCAGTTCTTC. Its translation: CASSIAGRDPYNEQFF. Combining the CDR3 with reference TRBV19 and TRBJ2-1 gives the whole variable domain DGGITQSPKYLFRKEGQNVTLSCEQNLNHDAMYWYRQDPGQGLRLIYYSQIVNDFQKGDIAEGYSVSREKKESFPLTVTSAQKNPTAFYLCASSIAGRDPYNEQFFGPGTRLTVL.

This clonotype occurred once. This chain joins TRBV11-3 and TRBJ2-7, with TRBD2 identical over 10 bases. Germline CDR1 and CDR2: SGHNT and YENEEA. V was clipped by 5 bases and J by 6 bases; unmatched bases: 4. This CDR3 is 13 amino acids long. CDR3 in DNA: TGTGCCAGCAGCGCTAGCGGGAGCGGCGAGCAGTACTTC. It translates to CASSASGSGEQYF.

This clonotype was detected ten times or more. The chain combines TRBV24-1 with TRBJ2-3, with a possible D match to TRBD1 (5 bases). The CDR3 is 15 amino acids. V was trimmed by 5 bases and J by 4 bases, leaving 15 bases between them. Germline loops: CDR1 KGHDR, CDR2 SFDVKD. CDR3 protein: CATSGPGSSPDTQYF. The CDR3 DNA sequence: TGTGCCACCAGTGGACCAGGGTCGTCCCCAGATACGCAGTATTTT.

The sample holds many counts of this clonotype. This chain joins TRBV20-1 and TRBJ2-7; 12 nucleotides match TRBD1. The CDR3 spans 15 residues. The V and J ends lost 6 bases and 7 bases, in that order; junction bases with no gene match: 13. CDR1 and CDR2 (germline): DFQATT, SNEGSKA (reference sequence). The CDR3 reads CSATPGGQGAWEQYF. CDR3 bases: TGCAGTGCCACCCCGGGGGGACAGGGGGCGTGGGAGCAGTACTTC.

The gene calls are TRBV4-2 and TRBJ2-3; D is possibly TRBD2 (5 bases). From germline, CDR1 is LGHNA and CDR2 YNFKEQ. V lost 1 base, J lost 0 bases, and 17 bases lay in between. The CDR3 sequence is 18 residues long. The CDR3, as DNA: TGTGCCAGCAGCCAAGGACTAAGCCCGGGGTCTAGCACAGATACGCAGTATTTT. Translating gives CASSQGLSPGSSTDTQYF.

This clonotype was counted between two and nine times. A clone one base away is much larger, so this may be a read error. This chain connects TRBV20-1 to TRBJ1-2; D not resolved. In germline, CDR1 is DFQATT, CDR2 SNEGSKA (reference sequence). Trimming took 3 bases from V and 8 from J, leaving 13 bases between them. CDR3 size: 12 residues. The CDR3 here is CSASNGVGGYTF. The CDR3 bases are TGCAGTGCTAGCAACGGGGTGGGAGGCTACACCTTC.

At least ten counts were recorded for this clonotype. In nucleotides, the CDR3 is TGTGCCAGCAGTTCAATCCCGACAGGGGAAGCTTTCTTT. Amino acids: CASSSIPTGEAFF. J is TRBJ1-1 and V is TRBV7-9; the match to TRBD1 covers 7 bases. V lost 6 bases and J lost 8; bases outside the gene matches: 9. The CDR3 consists of 13 residues. Per the germline V gene, CDR1 is SEHNR and CDR2 is FQNEAQ (reference sequence).

This clonotype was detected a few times. V usage is TRBV4-1 and J usage is TRBJ2-7, with 9 bases identical to TRBD1. Germline CDR1 is MGHRA and CDR2 is YSYEKL. With V trimmed by 1 base and J by 3 bases, 7 bases remained unmatched. The CDR3 is 16 amino acids. CDR3 region: CASSQAPGQGNYEQYF. The CDR3, as DNA: TGCGCCAGCAGCCAAGCCCCGGGACAGGGTAACTACGAGCAGTACTTC.

The V and J genes are TRBV11-1 and TRBJ1-1, with D possibly TRBD1 on 6 matching bases. From germline, CDR1 is SGHAT and CDR2 FQDESV (reference sequence). The CDR3 covers 16 residues. V lost 2 bases and J lost 0, with 13 bases in between. The CDR3 loop reads CASSLRVTGMNTEAFF. The CDR3 nucleotides are TGTGCCAGCAGCTTACGGGTTACAGGGATGAACACTGAAGCTTTCTTT.

This clonotype was observed many times. The J gene is TRBJ2-7, the V gene TRBV11-2; no firm D call. Trimming took 1 base from V and 2 from J, leaving 21 bases between them. This CDR3 is built from 18 residues. In germline, CDR1 is SGHAT, CDR2 FQNNGV. The CDR3 region is CASSLANLGQPGPYEQYF. The CDR3 bases are TGTGCCAGCAGCTTAGCCAACCTCGGGCAGCCAGGCCCCTACGAGCAGTACTTC.

V and J are TRBV4-1 and TRBJ2-7, with TRBD1 matching 9 bases. The CDR3 sequence is 17 residues long. Losses at the gene ends were 0 bases for V and 3 bases for J; bases not matched to a gene: 9. The germline gives CDR1 MGHRA, CDR2 YSYEKL. The CDR3 reads CASSQEGTGPGHYEQYF. The CDR3 nucleotides read TGCGCCAGCAGCCAAGAGGGGACAGGGCCCGGCCACTACGAGCAGTACTTC.

This clonotype has just a few counts. This chain joins TRBV28 and TRBJ2-2; TRBD1 or TRBD2 may be the D gene (5 bases each). The CDR3 runs to 16 residues. V was shortened by 7 bases and J by 0 bases, with 15 bases between the two germline ends. Per the germline V gene, CDR1 is MDHEN and CDR2 is SYDVKM. Here the CDR3 reads CASNGAGTANTGELFF. In DNA, the CDR3 is TGTGCCAGCAACGGGGCAGGTACCGCGAACACCGGGGAGCTGTTTTTT.

This clonotype was counted many times. The chain recombines TRBV5-6 with TRBJ2-2; TRBD1 or TRBD2 may be the D gene (6 bases each). The germline V gene has CDR1 SGHDT and CDR2 YYEEEE. This CDR3 comprises 16 residues. Trimming cost V 1 base and J 4 bases, with 14 bases left between them. DNA of the CDR3: TGTGCCAGCAGCTTGAGGGGGGTCCCAATCACCGGGGAGCTGTTTTTT. This encodes CASSLRGVPITGELFF.

The table lists this clonotype with a few counts. The genes are TRBV19 and TRBJ2-1; TRBD1 aligns across 9 bases. This CDR3 is 15 amino acids long. V was clipped by 4 bases and J by 7 bases; unmatched bases: 8. Germline V gene lookup returns CDR1 LNHDA and CDR2 SQIVND (reference sequence). The CDR3, as DNA: TGTGCCAGTAGTACGAGGACAGGGGCCCCAAATGAGCAGTTCTTC. This sequence encodes CASSTRTGAPNEQFF.